The entry below describes one T cell receptor beta chain. Its antigen is still unknown. V was pared by 4 bases and J by 1 base, with 6 bases of the junction left unmatched. Germline V gives CDR1 LGHNA, CDR2 YNFKEQ. This CDR3 is built from 17 residues. The protocol was immunoSEQ multiplex PCR, while the TCRdb copy is restricted to in-frame clones and leaves out a portion. The sample lists tens of thousands of clones, roughly 84% seen once, with 27% in the top ten. This sample stems from a study of OX40 agonist ivuxolimab in advanced cancers. Turning to the study itself: Prior anti-PD-1, anti-PD-L1 or anti-CTLA-4 therapy was allowed; more than 30% had some.

General study points: Both blood CD4+ and CD8+ T cells showed clonal growth by week 6 at 0.1 to 3.0 mg/kg.

Sample: CD4+ or CD8+ T cells sorted from blood, taken in a trial of the OX40 agonist ivuxolimab. The TCR sequence derives from an adult with an advanced solid tumor such as melanoma, head and neck, liver or kidney cancer. V usage is TRBV4-2 and J usage is TRBJ2-3, with 12 positions matching TRBD2. The CDR3, as DNA: TGTGCCAGCAGCCGGTCACTAGCGGGAGGTGGCACAGATACGCAGTATTTT. This encodes CASSRSLAGGGTDTQYF.